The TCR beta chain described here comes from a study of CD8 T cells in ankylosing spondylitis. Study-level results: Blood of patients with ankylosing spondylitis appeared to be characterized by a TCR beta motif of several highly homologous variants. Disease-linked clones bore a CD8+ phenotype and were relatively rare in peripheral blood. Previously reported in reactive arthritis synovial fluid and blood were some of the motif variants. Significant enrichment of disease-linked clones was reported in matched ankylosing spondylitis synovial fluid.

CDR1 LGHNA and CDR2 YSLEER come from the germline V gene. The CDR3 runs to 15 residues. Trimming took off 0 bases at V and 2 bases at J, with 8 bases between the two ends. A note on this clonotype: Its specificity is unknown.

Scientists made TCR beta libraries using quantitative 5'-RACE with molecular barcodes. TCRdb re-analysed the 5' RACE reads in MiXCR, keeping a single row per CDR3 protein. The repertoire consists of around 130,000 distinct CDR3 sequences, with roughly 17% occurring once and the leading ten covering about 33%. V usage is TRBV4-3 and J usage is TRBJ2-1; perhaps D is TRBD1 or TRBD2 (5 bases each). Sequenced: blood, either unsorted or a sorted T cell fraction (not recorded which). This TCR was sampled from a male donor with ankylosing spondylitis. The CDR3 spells CASSQEGDPYNEQFF. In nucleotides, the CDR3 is TGCGCCAGCAGCCAAGAAGGGGACCCCTACAATGAGCAGTTCTTC.